This TCR beta chain comes out of a study of cytomegalovirus exposure and HLA in healthy donors. Study background: The 120 or so validation repertoires were produced on the same platform as the 670 or so repertoires of the first cohort. This was reported in a later analysis. Study-wide results and limits: Cytomegalovirus-associated status was assigned to about 180 TCR beta chains.

Measured with immunoSEQ multiplex PCR; TCRdb has only the in-frame clones, and not every one. The table records 90,000 to 130,000 clones, approximately 85% of them present only once. The germline V gene has CDR1 GTSNPN and CDR2 SVGIG (reference sequence). The CDR3 loop spans 12 amino acids. About this clone: Its antigen remains unidentified. An end of the junction differs from the germline gene, which may be a read error.

Material for sequencing was PBMCs. The TCR comes from a woman aged 18-29 years in good health and CMV-seronegative. The V call is TRBV30, the J call TRBJ2-5; possibly TRBD2 for D (6 bases). The CDR3 here is CVWSLAGETQYF. The CDR3 bases are TGTGTCTGGAGCCTGGCGGGGGAGACCCAGTACTTC.